The 11 T cell receptor beta chains presented below share a single source sample, sequenced in a study of blood T cell repertoires in COVID-19. TCRdb's copy holds only in-frame clones and misses some; the assay was immunoSEQ multiplex PCR. The table records about 36,000 clones, 84% of them present only once. The specimen sequenced was peripheral blood. Receptors originate from a man in his fifties or sixties with COVID-19, enrolled during active disease.

V usage is TRBV5-1 and J usage is TRBJ1-4; TRBD1 matches 9 bases. This CDR3 is built from 14 residues. The germline gives CDR1 SGHRS, CDR2 YFSETQ. Unmatched junction bases numbered 7, after V lost 5 bases and J lost 8 bases. The CDR3 DNA follows: TGCGCCAGCAGGACTGGGACAGGGAACGAAAAACTGTTTTTT. This sequence encodes CASRTGTGNEKLFF.

Concerning this clone: The identical CDR3 is also encoded by other nucleotide sequences in the sample. This sequence joins TRBV5-8 and TRBJ2-1; D possibly corresponds to TRBD1 (6 bases). The CDR3 is 15 residues long. Germline loops: CDR1 SGHTS, CDR2 YDEGEE. With 4 bases removed from V and 8 bases from J, the gap between germline ends came to 19 bases. The DNA for the CDR3 is TGTGCCAGCAGCCTACTCGACAGGTCGAAGGATGAGCAGTTCTTC. Its protein is CASSLLDRSKDEQFF.

This rearrangement joins TRBV10-3 to TRBJ1-1; tentative D call: TRBD1 (5 bases). Trimming took off 6 bases at V and 2 bases at J, with 16 bases between the two ends. The germline CDR1 and CDR2 sequences are ENHRY and SYGVKD. The CDR3 extends over 15 amino acids. CDR3 residues: CAISRQLGQNTEAFF. The CDR3 bases are TGTGCCATCAGCCGACAGTTAGGGCAAAACACTGAAGCTTTCTTT.

The table lists this clone with a few counts. The chain combines TRBV3-1 (or the pseudogene TRBV3-2) with TRBJ2-3; TRBD2 matches 10 bases. The CDR3 is 17 residues long. Germline CDR1 LGHDT, CDR2 YNNKEL (reference sequence). After removal of 2 bases from V and 0 bases from J, the junction contained 5 bases not matched to a gene. CDR3 sequence (DNA): TGTGCCAGCAGCCAACGGACTAGCGGCCCTAGCACAGATACGCAGTATTTT. This encodes CASSQRTSGPSTDTQYF.

The chain links TRBV7-7 to TRBJ2-5; D not certain. The CDR3 spans 15 residues. Germline assignment: CDR1 SSHAT and CDR2 FNYEAQ (reference sequence). V lost 1 base and J lost 4, with 13 bases in between. The CDR3 here is CASSLGFQNVETQYF. CDR3 in DNA: TGTGCCAGCAGCTTAGGCTTCCAGAACGTAGAGACCCAGTACTTC.

The chain has TRBV11-2 and TRBJ2-6, with TRBD1 identical over 7 bases. This CDR3 region has 18 residues. The germline V gene encodes CDR1 SGHAT and CDR2 FQNNGV. With V trimmed by 5 bases and J by 1 base, 11 bases remained unmatched. The CDR3 loop reads CASSPQRGLRSGANVLTF. CDR3 nucleotides: TGTGCCAGCAGCCCACAAAGGGGGCTTAGGTCTGGGGCCAACGTCCTGACTTTC.

This clone turned up a few times. This chain links TRBV19 with TRBJ1-2; 10 bases are shared with TRBD1. The CDR3 length is 14 residues. CDR1 is LNHDA and CDR2 is SQIVND in the germline V gene (reference sequence). V trimming: 7 bases; J trimming: 2 bases; junction bases outside the gene matches: 4. This CDR3 reads CASTDRGRNYGYTF. CDR3 DNA: TGTGCCAGTACCGACAGGGGGCGCAACTATGGCTACACCTTC.

The rearrangement links TRBV9 to TRBJ1-1; 9 nucleotides align to TRBD1. The CDR3 is 16 amino acids. The trim removed 3 bases at V and 5 bases at J, leaving 11 bases unmatched. Looked up from germline, CDR1 is SGDLS and CDR2 is YYNGEE. The CDR3 loop is CASSATRTGVETEAFF. The CDR3 DNA is TGTGCCAGCAGCGCGACCCGGACAGGGGTAGAGACTGAAGCTTTCTTT.

J is TRBJ1-3 and V is TRBV6-5; 9 bases are a match to TRBD1. V lost 7 bases and J lost 2; bases outside the gene matches: 3. The CDR3 covers 14 residues. From germline, CDR1 is MNHEY and CDR2 SVGAGI. This chain's CDR3 is CASIRDRAGNTIYF. CDR3 bases: TGTGCCAGCATTAGGGACAGGGCTGGAAACACCATATATTTT.

The chain uses TRBV11-3 and TRBJ1-5; 7 bases line up with TRBD1. CDR1 is SGHNT and CDR2 is YENEEA in the germline V gene. Losses at the gene ends were 4 bases for V and 4 bases for J; bases not matched to a gene: 7. The CDR3 has 15 amino acids. CDR3 sequence (DNA): TGTGCCAGCAGCTCCAGACAGGGACCGAATCAGCCCCAGCATTTT. As protein: CASSSRQGPNQPQHF.

This clone was observed a single time. The chain is built from TRBV2 and TRBJ2-7; 8 bases map to TRBD2. V lost 2 bases, J lost 2 bases, and 5 bases stayed unmatched. In germline, CDR1 is SNHLY, CDR2 FYNNEI. The CDR3 consists of 15 residues. In nucleotides, the CDR3 is TGTGCCAGCAGTGAATTTGTCGGGAGGGCCTACGAGCAGTACTTC. Its translation: CASSEFVGRAYEQYF.